The 14 T cell receptor beta chains presented below share a single source sample, sequenced in a study of PD-1 blockade in classical Hodgkin lymphoma. Profiled with immunoSEQ multiplex PCR; TCRdb holds only in-frame clones, not every one. The table lists fewer than 90,000 clones, about 92% of them singletons. Every patient experienced relapse after autologous stem cell transplantation, and brentuximab vedotin exposure varied. The sample here was peripheral blood mononuclear cells (PBMCs), taken at baseline. Receptors originate from a human donor with classical Hodgkin lymphoma.

This chain uses TRBV7-9 with TRBJ1-3, with 9 bases fitting TRBD1. The CDR3 contains 13 residues. In germline, CDR1 is SEHNR, CDR2 FQNEAQ (reference sequence). V lost 8 bases and J lost 6; bases outside the gene matches: 5. As DNA, the CDR3 is TGTGCCAGCGAGGGACAGGGAGAAAACACCATATATTTT. This sequence encodes CASEGQGENTIYF.

The V gene is TRBV13, the J gene TRBJ2-7, with TRBD1 as a possible D gene (5 bases). Trimming removed 5 bases at V and 7 bases at J, with 18 bases between. From germline, CDR1 is PRHDT and CDR2 FYEKMQ (reference sequence). This CDR3 contains 14 residues. The chain's CDR3 is CASSLIGVPREQYF. The CDR3 DNA sequence: TGTGCCAGCAGCCTCATAGGGGTCCCGCGGGAGCAGTACTTC.

The chain links TRBV7-9 to TRBJ2-3, with 13 positions matching TRBD2. Germline values: CDR1 SEHNR, CDR2 FQNEAQ (reference sequence). Trimming cost V 2 bases and J 4 bases; bases outside gene matches: 6. The CDR3 sequence is 17 residues long. As DNA, the CDR3 is TGTGCCAGCAGCTTAACCGGGACTAGCGGGGTCTCAGATACGCAGTATTTT. Protein: CASSLTGTSGVSDTQYF.

The V call is TRBV6-5, the J call TRBJ1-4; D remains unclear. Germline CDR1 reads MNHEY; CDR2 reads SVGAGI. The CDR3 loop spans 14 amino acids. Trimming shortened V by 6 bases and J by 4 bases, and 12 bases separated the two germline ends. This CDR3 reads CASSHRGDNEKLFF. The CDR3 bases are TGTGCCAGCAGCCACCGGGGAGATAATGAAAAACTGTTTTTT.

This clone was counted once. The J gene is TRBJ2-5, the V gene TRBV7-9, with D perhaps TRBD1 or TRBD2 (5 bases each). This CDR3 is built from 16 residues. The V gene lost 7 bases and the J gene lost 2 bases, with 20 bases spanning the gap. Germline CDR1 and CDR2: SEHNR and FQNEAQ (reference sequence). This CDR3 is CASTNPRGVRQETQYF. The CDR3 nucleotides are TGTGCCAGCACTAACCCCAGAGGGGTGAGGCAAGAGACCCAGTACTTC. Filled out from reference TRBV7-9 and TRBJ2-5, the complete variable domain reads DTGVSQNPRHKITKRGQNVTFRCDPISEHNRLYWYRQTLGQGPEFLTYFQNEAQLEKSRLLSDRFSAERPKGSFSTLEIQRTEQGDSAMYLCASTNPRGVRQETQYFGPGTRLLVL.

The chain has TRBV27 and TRBJ2-7; D call uncertain. The V gene's germline CDR1 is MNHEY and CDR2 SMNVEV (reference sequence). Trimming shortened V by 3 bases and J by 6 bases, and 24 bases separated the two germline ends. The CDR3 is 17 residues long. In nucleotides, the CDR3 is TGTGCCAGCAGTTTGAACGAGCTGGTAGGCTACCTTCCCGAGCAGTACTTC. This sequence encodes CASSLNELVGYLPEQYF.

V is TRBV5-8 and J is TRBJ2-7; D gene uncertain. CDR1 is SGHTS, CDR2 YDEGEE, per germline. This CDR3 has 14 residues. Deletions cut 3 bases from V and 4 bases from J, with 14 bases between. CDR3 DNA: TGTGCCAGCAGCTGGACCCCGGATCCGTACGAGCAGTACTTC. It codes for CASSWTPDPYEQYF. The complete variable domain, with remaining parts taken from reference TRBV5-8 and TRBJ2-7, reads EAGVTQSPTHLIKTRGQQATLRCSPISGHTSVYWYQQALGLGLQFLLWYDEGEERNRGNFPPRFSGRQFPNYSSELNVNALELEDSALYLCASSWTPDPYEQYFGPGTRLTVT.

The CDR3 DNA reads as TGTGCCAGCAGCACCGGGACAGGGGATGAAAAACTGTTTTTT. Its translation is CASSTGTGDEKLFF. This chain uses TRBV5-6 with TRBJ1-4; 10 nucleotides agree with TRBD1. Germline V gene data show CDR1 as SGHDT and CDR2 as YYEEEE. The V and J ends lost 4 bases and 6 bases, in that order; junction bases with no gene match: 3. The CDR3 sequence is 14 residues long.

This clone appeared a single time. The chain joins TRBV5-1 to TRBJ2-5; the match to TRBD2 covers 12 bases. The J segment lost 6 bases and the V segment lost 0 bases, leaving 6 bases of the junction unmatched. The CDR3 is 16 residues long. Per the germline V gene, CDR1 is SGHRS and CDR2 is YFSETQ. The CDR3 DNA reads TGCGCCAGCAGCTTGGGGACTAGCGGGGCGACACAGACCCAGTACTTC. Translated, it gives CASSLGTSGATQTQYF.

This rearrangement joins TRBV18 to TRBJ1-5; D remains ambiguous. Germline CDR1 KGHSH, CDR2 LQKENI. Trimming took 0 bases from V and 2 from J, leaving 8 bases between them. The CDR3 runs to 15 residues. The CDR3 region has the DNA TGTGCCAGCTCACCACCGGGCAGGCGCAATCAGCCCCAGCATTTT. It codes for CASSPPGRRNQPQHF. Filled out from reference TRBV18 and TRBJ1-5, the complete variable domain reads NAGVMQNPRHLVRRRGQEARLRCSPMKGHSHVYWYRQLPEEGLKFMVYLQKENIIDESGMPKERFSAEFPKEGPSILRIQQVVRGDSAAYFCASSPPGRRNQPQHFGDGTRLSIL.

This chain connects TRBV6-5 to TRBJ2-3; a weak D match, TRBD1 (6 bases). The CDR3 contains 15 residues. The V gene's germline CDR1 is MNHEY and CDR2 SVGAGI. The V end lost 2 bases, the J end lost 5 bases, and 14 bases lay between the germline ends. The CDR3 DNA sequence: TGTGCCAGCAGTTACATCCCAGGGGATAGAGATACGCAGTATTTT. It yields the protein CASSYIPGDRDTQYF.

The V and J genes are TRBV29-1 and TRBJ1-2; 9 nucleotides agree with TRBD1. From germline, CDR1 is SQVTM and CDR2 ANQGSEA. Trimming at V came to 0 bases and at J to 8 bases, leaving 7 bases not matched to a gene. The CDR3 length is 14 residues. The CDR3 here is CSVEDQDRGGGYTF. In nucleotides, the CDR3 is TGCAGCGTTGAAGATCAGGACAGGGGAGGCGGCTACACCTTC.

This chain links TRBV7-3 with TRBJ1-1; tentatively, D is TRBD1 (5 bases). Germline CDR1 and CDR2: SGHTA and FQGTGA. V lost 5 bases and J 6 bases, leaving 7 bases between the germline ends. The CDR3 spans 11 residues. CDR3 sequence reads: CASSQGSEAFF. The CDR3 nucleotides are TGTGCCAGCAGCCAGGGATCTGAAGCTTTCTTT.

The V and J genes are TRBV9 and TRBJ2-1; 9 nucleotides match TRBD2. J lost 8 bases, V lost 0 bases, and 3 bases had no gene match. The CDR3 length is 14 residues. Germline CDR1 SGDLS, CDR2 YYNGEE. CDR3: CASSVVLAGYEQFF. The CDR3 coding sequence is TGTGCCAGCAGCGTAGTACTAGCGGGTTATGAGCAGTTCTTC.